What follows describes a single TCR beta chain. Deletions cut 5 bases from V and 7 bases from J, with 13 bases between. Germline V lookup: CDR1 SGHNT, CDR2 YYREEE (reference sequence). The CDR3 runs to 13 residues. The sample belongs to a study of blood T cell repertoires in COVID-19. Study-wide context: Sample material is recorded as cDNA or gDNA derived from T cells, B-cell-depleted T cells, or PBMCs.

Per the authors' pipeline: Amplification of reference gene primers provided the estimated nucleated cell counts. Sequencing used immunoSEQ multiplex PCR; TCRdb keeps in-frame clones, though not all of them. V and J calls and clone size are given by that table; D and trimming were obtained from the DNA. The sample consists of 180,000 or so clones, approximately 85% of them appearing once. V is TRBV5-4 and J is TRBJ2-1; a possible D gene is TRBD2 (6 bases). The TCR comes from a woman aged 55-75 years with acute or convalescent COVID-19. The material sequenced was peripheral blood. CDR3 sequence reads: CASSPAGWNEQFF. The CDR3 coding sequence is TGTGCCAGCAGTCCCGCGGGATGGAATGAGCAGTTCTTC. Full variable domain (outside the CDR3, taken from reference TRBV5-4 and TRBJ2-1): ETGVTQSPTHLIKTRGQQVTLRCSSQSGHNTVSWYQQALGQGPQFIFQYYREEENGRGNFPPRFSGLQFPNYSSELNVNALELDDSALYLCASSPAGWNEQFFGPGTRLTVL.